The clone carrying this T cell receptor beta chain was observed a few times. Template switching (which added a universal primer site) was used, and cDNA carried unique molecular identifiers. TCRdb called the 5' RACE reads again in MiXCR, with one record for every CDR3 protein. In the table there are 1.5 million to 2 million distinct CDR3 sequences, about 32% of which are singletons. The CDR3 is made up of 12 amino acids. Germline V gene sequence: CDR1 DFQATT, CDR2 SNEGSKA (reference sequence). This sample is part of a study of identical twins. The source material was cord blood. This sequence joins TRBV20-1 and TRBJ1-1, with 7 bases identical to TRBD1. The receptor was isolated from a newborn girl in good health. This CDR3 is CRQGKGNTEAFF. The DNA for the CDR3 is TGCAGACAGGGGAAGGGGAACACTGAAGCTTTCTTT.